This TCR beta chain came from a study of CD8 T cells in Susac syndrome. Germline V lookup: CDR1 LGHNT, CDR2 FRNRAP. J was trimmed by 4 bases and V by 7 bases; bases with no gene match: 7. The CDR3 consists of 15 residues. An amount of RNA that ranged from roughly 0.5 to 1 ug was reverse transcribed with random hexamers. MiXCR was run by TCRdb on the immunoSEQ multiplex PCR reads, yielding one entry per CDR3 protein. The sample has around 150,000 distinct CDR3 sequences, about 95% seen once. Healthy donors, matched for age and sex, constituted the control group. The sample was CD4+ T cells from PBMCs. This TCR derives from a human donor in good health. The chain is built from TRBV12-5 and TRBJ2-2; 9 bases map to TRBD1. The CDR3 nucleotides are TGTGCTAGTGCCTCGGGACAGGGAGGCACCGGGGAGCTGTTTTTT. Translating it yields CASASGQGGTGELFF.